The next 5 T cell receptor beta chains were all read from a single sample in a study of cytomegalovirus exposure and HLA in healthy donors. Primers: 60 Vbeta forward and 13 Jbeta reverse. Only in-frame clones appear in the TCRdb table, and some are missing; sequencing was by immunoSEQ multiplex PCR. The sample consists of under 150,000 clones, approximately 71% of them appearing once. Sequencing used PBMCs. The receptors come from a woman in her sixties in good health and CMV-seronegative.

The V gene is TRBV7-3, the J gene TRBJ2-2; D is undetermined. In germline, CDR1 is SGHTA, CDR2 FQGTGA. The germline V and J ends were trimmed by 0 bases and 3 bases, with 5 bases remaining between them. The CDR3 has 14 residues. CDR3 region: CASSLTPDTGELFF. CDR3 coding DNA: TGTGCCAGCAGCTTAACCCCAGACACCGGGGAGCTGTTTTTT.

The rearrangement joins TRBV5-8 to TRBJ1-1; D gene uncertain. Germline-derived CDR1 and CDR2 are SGHTS and YDEGEE. The CDR3 totals 15 residues. The V end was cut by 1 base, the J end by 2 bases, with 12 bases between. CDR3 bases: TGTGCCAGCAGCTTGAGAACCGTGGCTAACACTGAAGCTTTCTTT. Its protein is CASSLRTVANTEAFF. The full variable domain, completed using reference TRBV5-8 and TRBJ1-1, is EAGVTQSPTHLIKTRGQQATLRCSPISGHTSVYWYQQALGLGLQFLLWYDEGEERNRGNFPPRFSGRQFPNYSSELNVNALELEDSALYLCASSLRTVANTEAFFGQGTRLTVV.

The rearrangement uses TRBV19 and TRBJ2-5, with 11 bases identical to TRBD2. Germline loops: CDR1 LNHDA, CDR2 SQIVND (reference sequence). The CDR3 is made up of 19 amino acids. V lost 2 bases, J lost 5 bases, and 16 bases stayed unmatched. DNA of the CDR3: TGTGCCAGTAGTATACCGGGTCGCCTAGCGGGAGGTTCTGGTGAGACCCAGTACTTC. Its protein product is CASSIPGRLAGGSGETQYF.

This chain joins TRBV19 and TRBJ2-7, with 8 bases fitting TRBD1. Per germline, CDR1 LNHDA and CDR2 SQIVND (reference sequence). V was clipped by 5 bases and J by 0 bases; unmatched bases: 6. The CDR3 has 15 amino acids. The CDR3, as DNA: TGTGCCAGTAGTTCCACCGGACAGGGCTCCTACGAGCAGTACTTC. Translation gives CASSSTGQGSYEQYF. Complete variable domain (other parts from reference TRBV19 and TRBJ2-7): DGGITQSPKYLFRKEGQNVTLSCEQNLNHDAMYWYRQDPGQGLRLIYYSQIVNDFQKGDIAEGYSVSREKKESFPLTVTSAQKNPTAFYLCASSSTGQGSYEQYFGPGTRLTVT.

V usage is TRBV28 and J usage is TRBJ1-2; the match to TRBD1 covers 7 bases. The CDR3 has 15 amino acids. The germline gives CDR1 MDHEN, CDR2 SYDVKM. V lost 2 bases, J lost 0 bases, and 3 bases stayed unmatched. CDR3 nucleotides: TGTGCCAGCAGTTTAGGGGGGACAGCTAACTATGGCTACACCTTC. It yields the protein CASSLGGTANYGYTF.